The 32 T cell receptor beta chains reported below all come from one sample, sequenced in a study of OX40 agonist ivuxolimab in advanced cancers. The assay was immunoSEQ multiplex PCR, and TCRdb's table has in-frame clones only and misses some. The sample records tens of thousands of clones, approximately 91% being singletons. The sequencing here drew on CD4+ or CD8+ T cells sorted from blood, taken in a trial of the OX40 agonist ivuxolimab. All receptors derive from an adult with an advanced solid tumor such as melanoma, head and neck, liver or kidney cancer.

The rearrangement links TRBV5-6 to TRBJ2-7; 7 bases align to TRBD2. Germline V gives CDR1 SGHDT, CDR2 YYEEEE. There are 13 residues in the CDR3. V trimming: 2 bases; J trimming: 2 bases; junction bases outside the gene matches: 1. CDR3 DNA sequence: TGTGCCAGCAGCTTCGCGGGGGCCTACGAGCAGTACTTC. It is translated as CASSFAGAYEQYF. Using reference TRBV5-6 and TRBJ2-7 for the parts outside the CDR3, the full variable domain is DAGVTQSPTHLIKTRGQQVTLRCSPKSGHDTVSWYQQALGQGPQFIFQYYEEEERQRGNFPDRFSGHQFPNYSSELNVNALLLGDSALYLCASSFAGAYEQYFGPGTRLTVT.

This clone was found once. The chain uses TRBV4-1 and TRBJ2-1, with 7 bases identical to TRBD2. Per the germline V gene, CDR1 is MGHRA and CDR2 is YSYEKL. Germline trimming cut 0 bases from V and 9 bases from J; bases unmatched to any gene: 8. The CDR3 runs to 15 residues. CDR3 protein: CASSQDLREGIEQFF. The CDR3 DNA reads TGCGCCAGCAGCCAAGACTTGAGGGAGGGGATTGAGCAGTTCTTC.

The chain employs TRBV30 and TRBJ2-5; 7 nucleotides align to TRBD1. The CDR3 extends over 15 amino acids. V was pared by 2 bases and J by 1 base, with 7 bases of the junction left unmatched. Germline CDR1 reads GTSNPN; CDR2 reads SVGIG (reference sequence). CDR3 coding DNA: TGTGCCTGGAGTCGGGGAGAGGGGGCCCAAGAGACCCAGTACTTC. Translating gives CAWSRGEGAQETQYF.

The V gene is TRBV7-9, the J gene TRBJ2-7, with 10 bases matching TRBD2. V shed 1 base and J 5 bases; nucleotides not matched to a gene: 5. CDR3 length equals 15 residues. Germline lookup yields CDR1 SEHNR and CDR2 FQNEAQ (reference sequence). The CDR3 sequence: CASSLVRLAGDEQYF. The CDR3 region has the DNA TGTGCCAGCAGCTTAGTCCGCCTAGCGGGAGACGAGCAGTACTTC.

CDR3 bases: TGTGCCACCAGCAGTGTTAGGGGTATTCAGCCCCAGCATTTT. Translating it yields CATSSVRGIQPQHF. The genes are TRBV15 and TRBJ1-5; D might be TRBD1 (5 bases). The CDR3 runs 14 residues. The V end lost 3 bases, the J end lost 6 bases, and 12 bases lay between the germline ends. Germline loops: CDR1 LNHNV, CDR2 YYDKDF (reference sequence). Full variable domain (rest looked up from reference TRBV15 and TRBJ1-5): DAMVIQNPRYQVTQFGKPVTLSCSQTLNHNVMYWYQQKSSQAPKLLFHYYDKDFNNEADTPDNFQSRRPNTSFCFLDIRSPGLGDTAMYLCATSSVRGIQPQHFGDGTRLSIL.

This chain connects TRBV5-8 to TRBJ2-5; D is possibly TRBD2 (6 bases). V shed 3 bases and J shed 9 bases, with 27 bases lying between them. This CDR3 spans 17 amino acids. Germline V gene sequence: CDR1 SGHTS, CDR2 YDEGEE. DNA of the CDR3: TGTGCCAGCAGCTCAATCTTCACCTGGACCCAAGGAGGGGCCCAGTACTTC. It yields the protein CASSSIFTWTQGGAQYF.

This clone was seen a handful of times. The rearrangement uses TRBV6-5 and TRBJ1-1; D gene unclear. CDR1 is MNHEY, CDR2 SVGAGI, per germline. V was clipped by 5 bases and J by 0 bases, with 7 bases between them. CDR3 length equals 13 residues. The DNA for the CDR3 is TGTGCCAGCAGTCCCAATCTGAACACTGAAGCTTTCTTT. Translating it yields CASSPNLNTEAFF.

The V gene is TRBV27, the J gene TRBJ1-2; D is perhaps TRBD1 (5 bases). CDR3 length equals 15 residues. Germline CDR1 reads MNHEY; CDR2 reads SMNVEV (reference sequence). Trimming left V 8 bases short and J 4 bases short, with 20 bases between. Here the CDR3 reads CASGGRGRMGYGYTF. As DNA, the CDR3 is TGTGCCAGCGGTGGGCGGGGGAGGATGGGCTATGGCTACACCTTC.

V gene TRBV4-3 combines with J gene TRBJ2-1; D is perhaps TRBD1 or TRBD2 (5 bases each). V dropped 4 bases and J dropped 3 bases, with 16 bases sitting between them. Germline CDR1 and CDR2: LGHNA and YSLEER. This CDR3 contains 16 residues. DNA for the CDR3: TGCGCCAGCAGCCTCCGGAATAGAGGGGACTACAATGAGCAGTTCTTC. Protein: CASSLRNRGDYNEQFF.

This chain uses TRBV7-6 with TRBJ1-4; tentatively, D is TRBD1 (6 bases). The CDR3 spans 15 residues. Per the germline V gene, CDR1 is SGHVS and CDR2 is FNYEAQ. V lost 3 bases and J lost 7, with 15 bases in between. The CDR3 sequence: CASSLGAGLVEKLFF. CDR3 coding DNA: TGTGCCAGCAGCTTGGGGGCAGGGTTAGTTGAAAAACTGTTTTTT.

The rearrangement uses TRBV29-1 and TRBJ1-2; D is undetermined. V was clipped by 0 bases and J by 7 bases, with 12 bases between them. This CDR3 contains 13 residues. Germline-derived CDR1 and CDR2 are SQVTM and ANQGSEA. CDR3 residues: CSVEDLGLPGYTF. In DNA, the CDR3 is TGCAGCGTTGAAGATCTTGGACTTCCTGGCTACACCTTC.

The chain joins TRBV28 to TRBJ1-2; a possible D gene is TRBD1 (6 bases). The V gene's germline CDR1 is MDHEN and CDR2 SYDVKM. CDR3 length: 14 amino acids. V was shortened by 5 bases and J by 5 bases, with 15 bases between the two germline ends. The CDR3 spells CASSLRTDRYGYTF. The CDR3 bases are TGTGCCAGCAGTCTCCGGACAGACAGATATGGCTACACCTTC.

The V call is TRBV5-1, the J call TRBJ2-7; D ambiguous. From germline, CDR1 is SGHRS and CDR2 YFSETQ. The CDR3 loop spans 14 amino acids. V was cut by 0 bases and J by 5 bases, with 12 bases left in between. The CDR3 protein is CASSLGRQGNEQYF. CDR3 nucleotides: TGCGCCAGCAGCTTGGGCAGGCAAGGCAACGAGCAGTACTTC. Combining the CDR3 with reference TRBV5-1 and TRBJ2-7 gives the whole variable domain KAGVTQTPRYLIKTRGQQVTLSCSPISGHRSVSWYQQTPGQGLQFLFEYFSETQRNKGNFPGRFSGRQFSNSRSEMNVSTLELGDSALYLCASSLGRQGNEQYFGPGTRLTVT.

This clone was observed a handful of times. The rearrangement uses TRBV6-1 and TRBJ2-7, with D perhaps matching TRBD2 (7 bases). This CDR3 is built from 15 residues. V lost 5 bases and J 5 bases, leaving 19 bases between the germline ends. Germline loops: CDR1 MNHNS, CDR2 SASEGT. The CDR3 reads CASSSYRGAIDEQYF. As DNA, the CDR3 is TGTGCCAGCAGTTCGTACCGGGGGGCGATCGACGAGCAGTACTTC.

The V gene is TRBV18, the J gene TRBJ2-7; D tentatively fits TRBD1 or TRBD2 (5 bases each). Trimming cost V 6 bases and J 3 bases, with 15 bases left between them. Germline lookup yields CDR1 KGHSH and CDR2 LQKENI. The CDR3 is made up of 14 amino acids. CDR3 sequence reads: CASSLRGADYEQYF. The DNA of the CDR3 is TGTGCCAGCTCCCTCAGAGGGGCGGACTACGAGCAGTACTTC.

This clone was recorded only once. The gene calls are TRBV6-5 and TRBJ2-7; no firm D call. Deletions cut 10 bases from V and 0 bases from J, with 19 bases between. The CDR3 runs to 15 residues. Looked up from germline, CDR1 is MNHEY and CDR2 is SVGAGI. The chain's CDR3 is CATLFIGAISYEQYF. The CDR3 nucleotides are TGTGCCACGCTGTTTATTGGCGCCATCTCCTACGAGCAGTACTTC.

V is TRBV7-9 and J is TRBJ1-4; the match to TRBD1 covers 10 bases. Germline CDR1 SEHNR, CDR2 FQNEAQ (reference sequence). This CDR3 is built from 14 residues. The J segment lost 7 bases and the V segment lost 4 bases, leaving 3 bases of the junction unmatched. The CDR3 DNA is TGTGCCAGCAGCTCGGGACAGGGGATTGAAAAACTGTTTTTT. Translated: CASSSGQGIEKLFF.

The chain uses TRBV9 and TRBJ2-5, with D possibly matching TRBD2 (6 bases). Germline loops: CDR1 SGDLS, CDR2 YYNGEE. CDR3 length equals 15 residues. Trimming took 3 bases from V and 5 from J, leaving 17 bases between them. The CDR3 region is CASSASGTEGETQYF. The CDR3 bases are TGTGCCAGCAGCGCCTCCGGGACTGAAGGGGAGACCCAGTACTTC.

The chain is built from TRBV7-8 and TRBJ2-1, with no clear D. Germline-derived CDR1 and CDR2 are SGHVS and FQNEAQ. The CDR3 extends over 19 amino acids. V shed 3 bases and J shed 3 bases, with 24 bases lying between them. This CDR3 is CASSLSGGPTRNYYNEQFF. CDR3 nucleotides: TGTGCCAGCAGCTTGTCTGGCGGACCCACCAGAAACTACTACAATGAGCAGTTCTTC.

The gene calls are TRBV10-2 and TRBJ2-7; TRBD1 agrees at 10 bases. CDR1 and CDR2 (germline): WSHSY, SAAADI. The CDR3 is 15 residues long. Trimming took 2 bases from V and 3 from J; bases not matched to a gene: 4. In DNA form, the CDR3 reads TGCGCCAGCAGTGAGGCCGGGACAGGGGTCTACGAGCAGTACTTC. This codes for CASSEAGTGVYEQYF.

CDR3 loop: CAAGTSGSYEQYF. The CDR3 DNA is TGTGCCGCCGGGACTAGCGGGAGCTACGAGCAGTACTTC. V is TRBV30 and J is TRBJ2-7; 14 nucleotides match TRBD2. The V and J ends lost 8 bases and 3 bases, in that order; junction bases with no gene match: 3. The CDR3 spans 13 residues. Germline CDR1 GTSNPN, CDR2 SVGIG (reference sequence).

The rearrangement joins TRBV9 to TRBJ2-1, with D perhaps TRBD1 or TRBD2 (5 bases each). Germline CDR1 reads SGDLS; CDR2 reads YYNGEE. The V and J ends lost 0 bases and 3 bases respectively, with 13 bases between them. The CDR3 length is 16 residues. The CDR3 protein is CASSVALSGGYNEQFF. The CDR3 DNA sequence: TGTGCCAGCAGCGTAGCCCTCAGTGGGGGCTACAATGAGCAGTTCTTC.

The rearrangement links TRBV4-1 to TRBJ1-4; TRBD1 matches at 7 bases. V lost 1 base, J lost 4 bases, and 6 bases stayed unmatched. This CDR3 has 16 residues. Germline lookup yields CDR1 MGHRA and CDR2 YSYEKL. The CDR3 DNA follows: TGCGCCAGCAGCCAAGTAACGACAGGGTTTAATGAAAAACTGTTTTTT. Protein product: CASSQVTTGFNEKLFF.

The chain is built from TRBV6-5 and TRBJ2-7; either TRBD1 or TRBD2 may fit D (5 bases each). Germline-derived CDR1 and CDR2 are MNHEY and SVGAGI. V lost 6 bases and J lost 3, with 12 bases in between. This CDR3 is built from 13 residues. CDR3 residues: CASSEPGHYEQYF. The DNA for the CDR3 is TGTGCCAGCAGCGAACCGGGGCACTACGAGCAGTACTTC.

The rearrangement joins TRBV4-1 to TRBJ2-7; D is possibly TRBD2 (6 bases). Germline loops: CDR1 MGHRA, CDR2 YSYEKL. V lost 1 base and J 2 bases, leaving 12 bases between the germline ends. The CDR3 runs to 15 residues. This CDR3 is CASSQGIADPYEQYF. The CDR3 coding sequence is TGCGCCAGCAGCCAAGGGATAGCGGACCCCTACGAGCAGTACTTC.

The chain combines TRBV5-6 with TRBJ1-1; possibly TRBD1 for D (5 bases). This CDR3 region has 15 residues. V lost 2 bases and J lost 3, with 14 bases in between. Germline V gene sequence: CDR1 SGHDT, CDR2 YYEEEE. This CDR3 is CASSFYQGVDTEAFF. Here the CDR3 DNA reads TGTGCCAGCAGCTTTTATCAAGGGGTGGACACTGAAGCTTTCTTT.

As to this clone: At the DNA level, this CDR3 is encoded by other sequences in the same sample as well. V gene TRBV5-8 combines with J gene TRBJ2-1; D remains ambiguous. The CDR3 totals 15 residues. V gave up 0 bases and J gave up 0 bases, with 7 bases separating them. The germline V gene has CDR1 SGHTS and CDR2 YDEGEE. In DNA, the CDR3 is TGTGCCAGCAGCTTGGGTCTGAGCTCCTACAATGAGCAGTTCTTC. Residues: CASSLGLSSYNEQFF. Using reference TRBV5-8 and TRBJ2-1 for the parts outside the CDR3, the full variable domain is EAGVTQSPTHLIKTRGQQATLRCSPISGHTSVYWYQQALGLGLQFLLWYDEGEERNRGNFPPRFSGRQFPNYSSELNVNALELEDSALYLCASSLGLSSYNEQFFGPGTRLTVL.

The rearrangement uses TRBV7-9 and TRBJ1-2; D not certain. Trimming took off 5 bases at V and 4 bases at J, with 17 bases between the two ends. The CDR3 is made up of 15 amino acids. Germline V CDR1 and CDR2: SEHNR, FQNEAQ (reference sequence). The CDR3 reads CASSPSTAASYGYTF. DNA of the CDR3: TGTGCCAGCAGCCCATCTACGGCAGCGTCCTATGGCTACACCTTC.

V and J are TRBV10-3 and TRBJ2-5; 10 bases are a match to TRBD1. J gave up 2 bases and V 4 bases, and 4 bases lay outside the gene matches. From germline, CDR1 is ENHRY and CDR2 SYGVKD. The CDR3 has 15 residues. The CDR3 loop is CAISGTGGIQETQYF. DNA of the CDR3: TGTGCCATCAGTGGGACAGGGGGTATTCAAGAGACCCAGTACTTC.

This chain joins TRBV30 and TRBJ2-3; TRBD2 agrees at 7 bases. Per the germline V gene, CDR1 is GTSNPN and CDR2 is SVGIG (reference sequence). Trimming at V came to 1 base and at J to 4 bases, leaving 8 bases not matched to a gene. The length of the CDR3 is 15 residues. CDR3 sequence (DNA): TGTGCCTGGAGTGGGACGGGAGGAGTGGCAGATACGCAGTATTTT. It translates to CAWSGTGGVADTQYF.

V gene TRBV7-9 combines with J gene TRBJ2-1; D gene uncertain. CDR3 length: 15 amino acids. The ends were cut back, 5 bases at V and 0 bases at J, with 11 bases in the middle. Germline V gene lookup returns CDR1 SEHNR and CDR2 FQNEAQ (reference sequence). Here the CDR3 reads CASSKESPSYNEQFF. In DNA form, the CDR3 reads TGTGCCAGCAGCAAAGAGAGCCCCTCCTACAATGAGCAGTTCTTC. Filled out from reference TRBV7-9 and TRBJ2-1, the complete variable domain reads DTGVSQNPRHKITKRGQNVTFRCDPISEHNRLYWYRQTLGQGPEFLTYFQNEAQLEKSRLLSDRFSAERPKGSFSTLEIQRTEQGDSAMYLCASSKESPSYNEQFFGPGTRLTVL.

The chain carries TRBV7-3 and TRBJ2-3, with a tentative D call TRBD1 (8 bases). V lost 5 bases and J 4 bases, leaving 13 bases between the germline ends. The CDR3 length is 14 residues. Per germline, CDR1 SGHTA and CDR2 FQGTGA. CDR3 bases: TGTGCCAGCAGCGCAACAGGGGGGGCAGATACGCAGTATTTT. Its translation: CASSATGGADTQYF.